This TCR beta chain was recovered during a study of blood T cell repertoires in COVID-19. On the study more broadly: Specimens from acute and convalescent COVID-19 originated in the United States, Italy and Spain. Sources were T cells, B-cell-depleted T cells, or PBMCs; the material itself was cDNA or gDNA.

TCRdb keeps only in-frame clones here, not all; method: immunoSEQ multiplex PCR. The profile shows roughly 330,000 clones, 75% to 90% of them singletons. The specimen sequenced was PBMCs or T cells enriched from blood (not recorded which). The TCR sequence derives from a man aged 30 to 45 who had recovered from COVID-19.

The CDR3 here is CAIPGQLNEQFF. DNA for the CDR3: TGCGCCATCCCGGGACAGTTAAATGAGCAGTTCTTC. V gene TRBV10-1 combines with J gene TRBJ2-1; 7 bases fit TRBD1. The CDR3 is made up of 12 amino acids. The V and J ends lost 10 bases and 7 bases, in that order; junction bases with no gene match: 7. The germline gives CDR1 WNHNN, CDR2 SYGVQD (reference sequence).